Listed below are T cell receptor beta chains from one sample, sequenced in a study of metastatic and nonmetastatic thyroid tumors. TCRdb ran MiXCR on the PCR reads. The top ten clones hold approximately 10% of a sample with 35,000 to 40,000 clones, 25% to 30% of them seen once. The specimen sequenced was blood. These receptors were obtained from a male donor with papillary thyroid cancer or a benign thyroid nodule (not recorded which). Some clones in this sample may be carry-over from other donors' samples. CDR3s include the opening cysteine and the closing phenylalanine or tryptophan. D genes are given only for firm matches. Not every row has a clone size; where given, it reads once, few, many or a size class.

d_gene	v_gene	abundance	j_gene	CDR3nt	CDR3aa
-	TRBV5-1	many	TRBJ2-7	TGCGCCAGCAGCCCAGGGGTGGACTACGAGCAGTACTTC	CASSPGVDYEQYF
-	TRBV14	many	TRBJ2-5	TGTGCCAGCAGCCAAGAATGGGCGTCGGAGACCCAGTACTTC	CASSQEWASETQYF
-	TRBV5-4	-	TRBJ1-2	TGTGCCAGCAGCTTGGACAGGGACTATGGCTACACCTTC	CASSLDRDYGYTF
-	TRBV7-8	-	TRBJ2-2	TGTGCCAGCAACACCGGGAAACTCACCGGGGAGCTGTTTTTT	CASNTGKLTGELFF
-	TRBV20-1	many	TRBJ1-1	TGCAGCCCTCGGGTGATGCGGGGAGAAGCTTTCTTT	CSPRVMRGEAFF
TRBD1	TRBV6-1	few	TRBJ2-2	TGTGCCAGCAGTACCCGGGACAGGGTCTACACCGGGGAGCTGTTTTTT	CASSTRDRVYTGELFF
TRBD1	TRBV20-1	-	TRBJ1-5	TGCAGTGCCCGCCGACAGGGAGGCTACCAGCCCCAGCATTTT	CSARRQGGYQPQHF
-	TRBV7-9	-	TRBJ1-2	TGTGCCAGCAGCCCCCCGGGGCCCCGCGAGAAATTC	CASSPPGPREKF
-	TRBV29-1	-	TRBJ1-1	TGCAGCGCCCTGACAGTGGAAAACACTGAAGCTTTCTTT	CSALTVENTEAFF
-	TRBV10-3	-	TRBJ1-2	TGTGCCAGCACGGGGCGGGCGAACTATGGCTACACCTTC	CASTGRANYGYTF
-	TRBV29-1	many	TRBJ1-2	TGCAGCGCCTCCGGCCGCTACGGCTACACCTTC	CSASGRYGYTF
TRBD2	TRBV4-2	medium-sized	TRBJ2-7	TGTGCCAGCAGCCCGCCCGGGGGGGCCTACGAGCAGTACTTC	CASSPPGGAYEQYF
-	TRBV7-3	few	TRBJ2-3	TGTGCCAGCAGTCAGGCGGGAATAGATACGCAGTATTTT	CASSQAGIDTQYF
-	TRBV7-6	few	TRBJ2-5	TGTGCCAGCAGCTTAGTGGCAGGGGGAGGGGAAGAGACCCAGTACTTC	CASSLVAGGGEETQYF
-	TRBV5-4	-	TRBJ2-7	TGTGCCATCAGCCAGGACTGCTACGAGCAGTACTTC	CAISQDCYEQYF
TRBD2	TRBV20-1	once	TRBJ2-5	TGCAGTGCTAGAGACCCCCTATTAGCGGGGGTGGGGGAGACCCAGTACTTC	CSARDPLLAGVGETQYF
-	TRBV11-3	-	TRBJ2-7	TGTGCCAGCAGTTCTGGCGTAAGCTACGAGCAGTACTTC	CASSSGVSYEQYF
-	TRBV7-8	-	TRBJ2-5	TGTGCCAGCAGCTTACGGAGGGTGGAGACCCAGTACTTC	CASSLRRVETQYF
TRBD1	TRBV11-1	many	TRBJ1-1	TGTGCCAGCAGCTTATGGGAGGACAGGGGGACCCCTGAAGCTTTCTTT	CASSLWEDRGTPEAFF
-	TRBV30	few	TRBJ1-2	TGTGCCTGGAACCTACCAGGCTATGGCTACACCTTC	CAWNLPGYGYTF
TRBD1	TRBV28	-	TRBJ2-1	TGTGCCAGCAGTTTAAGGACAGGGGTCGACAATGAGCAGTTCTTC	CASSLRTGVDNEQFF
-	TRBV12-3/TRBV12-4	-	TRBJ2-1	TGTGCCAGCCGACCATGGGCGAACAATGAGCAGTTCTTC	CASRPWANNEQFF
-	TRBV6-6	many	TRBJ2-5	TGTGCCAGCAGTTACGGGGGGACTGTTGACCAAGAGACCCAGTACTTC	CASSYGGTVDQETQYF
TRBD1	TRBV28	medium-sized	TRBJ1-2	TGTGCCAGCAGTTTCCTAGGCAGGGACAGCTATGGCTACACCTTC	CASSFLGRDSYGYTF
-	TRBV12-3/TRBV12-4	medium-sized	TRBJ2-7	TGTGCCAGCAGTCTCGGGTATGGGGCCTACGAGCAGTACTTC	CASSLGYGAYEQYF
-	TRBV3-1	many	TRBJ2-2	TGTGCCAGCAGCCAACTTCAAGTTCGGGGTCGTGGGACCGGGGAGCTGTTTTTT	CASSQLQVRGRGTGELFF
TRBD1	TRBV12-3/TRBV12-4	-	TRBJ1-3	TGTGCCAGCAGCGACAGGGCCTATCGGAACACCATATATTTT	CASSDRAYRNTIYF
TRBD2	TRBV20-1	few	TRBJ2-7	TGCAGTGCTCACTACCGGAGGGCTAGCGGGACATACGAGCAGTACTTC	CSAHYRRASGTYEQYF
-	TRBV24-1	medium-sized	TRBJ2-1	TGTGCCACCTCTAGGTGGGGGGCTCACAATGAGCAGTTCTTC	CATSRWGAHNEQFF
-	TRBV12-5	-	TRBJ1-1	TGTGCTAGTGGTTCCCGAAGGGGTAGCTTGAACACTGAATCTTTCTTT	CASGSRRGSLNTESFF
TRBD1	TRBV6-1	few	TRBJ1-5	TGTGCCAGCGGGGACAGGATTTCGAGCAATCAGCCCCAGCATTTT	CASGDRISSNQPQHF